The sequence of this T cell receptor (beta chain) was determined in a study of blood T cell repertoires in COVID-19. Study overall: The United States, Italy and Spain supplied acute and convalescent COVID-19 samples.

Libraries were prepared by immunoSEQ multiplex PCR; TCRdb keeps only in-frame clonotypes and omits some of them. The profile shows under 150,000 clones, more than 65% of them singletons. The CDR3 length is 19 residues. V trimming: 4 bases; J trimming: 0 bases; junction bases outside the gene matches: 11. The germline CDR1 and CDR2 sequences are SGHRS and YFSETQ. The chain is built from TRBV5-1 and TRBJ2-1; 12 nucleotides line up with TRBD2. This TCR came from a man aged 55 to 69 with acute or convalescent COVID-19. The sequencing input was peripheral blood. The CDR3 loop is CASSPRGLAGLSSYNEQFF. The CDR3 nucleotides read TGCGCCAGCAGCCCCCGGGGACTAGCGGGCTTGAGCTCCTACAATGAGCAGTTCTTC.